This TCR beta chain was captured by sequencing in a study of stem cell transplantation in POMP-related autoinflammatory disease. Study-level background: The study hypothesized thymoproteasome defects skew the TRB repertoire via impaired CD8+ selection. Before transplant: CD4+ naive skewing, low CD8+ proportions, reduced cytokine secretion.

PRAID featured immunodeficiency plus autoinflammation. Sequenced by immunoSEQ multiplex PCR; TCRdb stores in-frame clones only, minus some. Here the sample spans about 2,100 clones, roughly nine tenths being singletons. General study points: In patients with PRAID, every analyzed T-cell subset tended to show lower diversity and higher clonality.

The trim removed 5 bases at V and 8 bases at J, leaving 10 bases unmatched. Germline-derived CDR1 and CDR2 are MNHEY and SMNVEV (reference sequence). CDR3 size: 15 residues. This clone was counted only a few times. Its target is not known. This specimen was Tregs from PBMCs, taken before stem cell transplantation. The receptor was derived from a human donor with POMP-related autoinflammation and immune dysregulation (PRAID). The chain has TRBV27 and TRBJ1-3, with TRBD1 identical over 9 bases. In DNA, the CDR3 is TGTGCCAGCAGTAACCGGGACAGGGTCTTAGACACCATATATTTT. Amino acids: CASSNRDRVLDTIYF.